This T cell receptor (beta chain) was captured by sequencing in a study of CD8+ T cells in alopecia areata. The study, taken as a whole, reports: In scalp and blood during tofacitinib, many expanded lesional clones persisted.

Treatment reported: oral pan-JAK inhibitor, 5-10 mg twice daily. Those with alopecia areata gave lesional scalp punch biopsies and peripheral blood. Both CD4+ and CD8+ T cells were separated by sorting PBMCs. Turning to this clone: Its antigen is undetermined.

RNA extraction and reverse transcription yielded cDNA as sequencing template. Sequencing was performed with immunoSEQ multiplex PCR; in TCRdb, only in-frame clones are kept and a portion is missing. The profile shows under 200,000 clones, approximately 60% of them singletons. The sequence derives from a human donor with alopecia areata. Here the sequenced sample was CD4+ T cells sorted from blood, taken at week 24, from a patient treated with tofacitinib.

CDR3: CASSLGGGDHEQYF. CDR3 DNA: TGTGCCAGCAGCTTAGGTGGAGGGGATCACGAGCAGTACTTC. This chain connects TRBV7-9 to TRBJ2-7; tentatively, D is TRBD2 (6 bases). The length of the CDR3 is 14 residues. CDR1 and CDR2 (germline): SEHNR, FQNEAQ (reference sequence). The V and J ends lost 1 base and 5 bases respectively, with 12 bases between them. Filled out from reference TRBV7-9 and TRBJ2-7, the complete variable domain reads DTGVSQNPRHKITKRGQNVTFRCDPISEHNRLYWYRQTLGQGPEFLTYFQNEAQLEKSRLLSDRFSAERPKGSFSTLEIQRTEQGDSAMYLCASSLGGGDHEQYFGPGTRLTVT.